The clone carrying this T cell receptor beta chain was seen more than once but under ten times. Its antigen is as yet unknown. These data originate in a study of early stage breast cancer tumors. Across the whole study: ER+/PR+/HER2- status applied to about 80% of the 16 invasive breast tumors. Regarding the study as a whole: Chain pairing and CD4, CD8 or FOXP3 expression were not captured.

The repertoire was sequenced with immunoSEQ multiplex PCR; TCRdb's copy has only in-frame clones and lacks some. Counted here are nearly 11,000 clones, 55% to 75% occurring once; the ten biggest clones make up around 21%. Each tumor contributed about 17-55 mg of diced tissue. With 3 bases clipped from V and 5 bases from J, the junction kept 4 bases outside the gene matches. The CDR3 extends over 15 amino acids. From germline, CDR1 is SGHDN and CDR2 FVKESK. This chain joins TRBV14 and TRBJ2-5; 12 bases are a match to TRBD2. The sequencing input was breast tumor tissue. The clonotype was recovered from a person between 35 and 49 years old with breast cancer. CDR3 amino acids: CASSHLGLAGETQYF. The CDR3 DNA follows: TGTGCCAGCAGCCATCTGGGACTAGCGGGCGAGACCCAGTACTTC.